This T cell receptor (beta chain) was observed in a study of blood T cell repertoires in COVID-19. Study information: Nucleic acid was either cDNA or gDNA, and it came from T cells, B-cell-depleted T cells, or PBMCs.

In the authors' methods: Amplification of reference gene primers was used by the study to estimate nucleated cell counts. Sequencing was performed with immunoSEQ multiplex PCR; in TCRdb, only in-frame clones are kept and a portion is missing. The V and J calls and clone size were taken over from that table, and D and trimming were inferred from the DNA. The table shows some 200,000 clones, with around 80% occurring only once. Germline V gene lookup returns CDR1 LGHDT and CDR2 YNNKEL (reference sequence). CDR3 size: 15 residues. With 4 bases removed from V and 4 bases from J, the gap between germline ends came to 15 bases.

The gene calls are TRBV3-1 (or the pseudogene TRBV3-2) and TRBJ2-3; D is ambiguous. The sample was peripheral blood. The clonotype comes from a woman aged 70 to 79 with acute or convalescent COVID-19. The CDR3 coding sequence is TGTGCCAGCAGCCCGGATAGTTATCGGGCAGATACGCAGTATTTT. This translates into CASSPDSYRADTQYF.